The subject of this entry is one T cell receptor beta chain. Its antigen is not identified. Compared with germline, one end of the junction differs, possibly owing to a read error. The entry originates in a study of post-analysis software for immune sequencing data. Findings of the study overall: Samples prepared in the same batch strongly co-clustered by F measure. In patients, TRBV5-6, TRBV5-1 and TRBV20-1 belonged to 4 or 5 TRBV segments found more frequently than in controls.

CDR3 length: 19 residues. Germline-derived CDR1 and CDR2 are MGHRA and YSYEKL. Researchers reported that TCR beta cDNA libraries carried unique molecular identifiers. Researchers reported approximately 500,000 cDNA molecules coming from approximately 1 to 10 million T cells. TCRdb reprocessed the PCR reads via MiXCR and lists one record per CDR3 protein. The sample lists roughly 570,000 distinct CDR3 sequences, 30% to 40% occurring once. The V call is TRBV4-1, the J call TRBJ2-7, with 14 bases identical to TRBD2. The sequencing input was blood. This TCR was recovered from a girl aged 2-17 years with multiple sclerosis. The CDR3 spells CAGRLLPGLAGVRSYEQYF. The CDR3 nucleotides are TGCGCCGGCAGACTTCTACCGGGACTAGCGGGGGTACGTTCCTACGAGCAGTACTTC.